The 18 T cell receptor beta chains presented below share a single source sample, sequenced in a study of T-cell reconstitution after alpha-beta-depleted transplantation in children. Preparation of the TCRbeta library was carried out with unique molecular identifiers. TCRdb processed the PCR reads anew with MiXCR; each CDR3 protein has one entry. Of some 240,000 distinct CDR3 sequences in the sample, about 8.8% were seen once. Sample: PBMCs from the stem cell graft donor, taken from the stem cell graft. These receptors were collected from a human donor who donated a stem cell graft to a child with SCID.

This clonotype was counted many times. The chain is built from TRBV9 and TRBJ2-5; TRBD2 matches at 12 bases. Trimming cost V 0 bases and J 1 base; bases outside gene matches: 4. Germline V gene lookup returns CDR1 SGDLS and CDR2 YYNGEE. The CDR3 extends over 17 amino acids. The CDR3 loop reads CASSVGGLAGLQETQYF. CDR3 sequence (DNA): TGTGCCAGCAGCGTAGGAGGACTAGCGGGACTCCAAGAGACCCAGTACTTC. Drawing the rest from reference TRBV9 and TRBJ2-5, the complete variable domain is DSGVTQTPKHLITATGQRVTLRCSPRSGDLSVYWYQQSLDQGLQFLIQYYNGEERAKGNILERFSAQQFPDLHSELNLSSLELGDSALYFCASSVGGLAGLQETQYFGPGTRLLVL.

On this clonotype itself: This may come from a read error, since a much larger clone is one base off. Lacking the conserved final phenylalanine or tryptophan, this CDR3 likely reflects a read error. The V gene is TRBV4-2, the J gene TRBJ2-7; D possibly corresponds to TRBD2 (5 bases). V was trimmed by 0 bases and J by 7 bases, leaving 10 bases between them. This CDR3 has 13 amino acids. Germline loops: CDR1 LGHNA, CDR2 YNFKEQ. CDR3 sequence: CASSQDGSGEQYL. CDR3 nucleotides: TGTGCCAGCAGCCAAGACGGTTCGGGGGAGCAGTACCTC.

This clonotype was observed many times. The chain joins TRBV5-1 to TRBJ2-1, with D uncertain. Germline loops: CDR1 SGHRS, CDR2 YFSETQ. There are 14 residues in the CDR3. V lost 0 bases to trimming and J lost 0 bases, with 4 bases between them. The CDR3 bases are TGCGCCAGCAGCTTGGCATCCTCCTACAATGAGCAGTTCTTC. It specifies CASSLASSYNEQFF.

In this sample, this clonotype turned up many times. V and J are TRBV7-9 and TRBJ2-5, with 8 bases matching TRBD2. Germline CDR1 reads SEHNR; CDR2 reads FQNEAQ (reference sequence). The length of the CDR3 is 14 residues. This chain's CDR3 is CTNDKALAGETQYF. Written as DNA, the CDR3 is TGTACTAACGATAAGGCATTAGCGGGGGAGACCCAGTACTTC.

The sample holds many counts of this clonotype. Here the CDR3 DNA reads TGCAGTGCTAGGGGACACCCCCGCGGAGAAGAGACCCAGTACTTC. Translating gives CSARGHPRGEETQYF. This sequence joins TRBV20-1 and TRBJ2-5; tentatively, D is TRBD1 (6 bases). CDR3 length: 15 amino acids. Germline V lookup: CDR1 DFQATT, CDR2 SNEGSKA (reference sequence). The V end was cut by 3 bases, the J end by 3 bases, with 17 bases between.

This clonotype was recorded at least ten times. This sequence joins TRBV7-2 and TRBJ1-1; TRBD1 is a possible D gene (6 bases). V shed 5 bases and J shed 0 bases, with 13 bases lying between them. The CDR3 spans 15 residues. CDR1 SGHTA and CDR2 FQGNSA come from the germline V gene. The CDR3 protein is CASSALTGMNTEAFF. Here the CDR3 DNA reads TGTGCCAGCAGCGCCCTTACAGGGATGAACACTGAAGCTTTCTTT.

This clonotype appeared many times. This sequence joins TRBV5-1 and TRBJ2-5; no clear D. The CDR3 has 14 amino acids. Deletions cut 0 bases from V and 5 bases from J, with 11 bases between. CDR1 is SGHRS, CDR2 YFSETQ, per germline. CDR3 nucleotide sequence: TGCGCCAGCAGCTTGGGCGGATCCGGGGAGACCCAGTACTTC. This encodes CASSLGGSGETQYF.

The rearrangement uses TRBV5-1 and TRBJ2-1; weak D call: TRBD1 (5 bases). The CDR3 loop spans 13 amino acids. The V gene's germline CDR1 is SGHRS and CDR2 YFSETQ. The ends were cut back, 0 bases at V and 6 bases at J, with 7 bases in the middle. CDR3 nucleotide sequence: TGCGCCAGCAGCTTGGCAGGGATCAATGAGCAGTTCTTC. It is translated as CASSLAGINEQFF.

This clonotype was recorded many times. The J gene is TRBJ2-1, the V gene TRBV27; weak D call: TRBD1 (5 bases). With 4 bases removed from V and 4 bases from J, the gap between germline ends came to 17 bases. The CDR3 covers 16 residues. Per the germline V gene, CDR1 is MNHEY and CDR2 is SMNVEV (reference sequence). CDR3 sequence: CASSSPGSKGYNEQFF. The CDR3 DNA reads TGTGCCAGCAGTTCTCCCGGGTCTAAGGGGTACAATGAGCAGTTCTTC.

This clonotype was recorded many times. V and J are TRBV20-1 and TRBJ2-1; 8 bases are a match to TRBD2. After removal of 0 bases from V and 2 bases from J, the junction contained 3 bases not matched to a gene. The CDR3 covers 15 residues. Germline loops: CDR1 DFQATT, CDR2 SNEGSKA (reference sequence). This chain's CDR3 is CSARDAGGPYNEQFF. DNA of the CDR3: TGCAGTGCTAGAGATGCGGGGGGCCCCTACAATGAGCAGTTCTTC.

This clonotype was picked up many times. The J gene is TRBJ1-5, the V gene TRBV5-1, with a weak D call TRBD1 (6 bases). This CDR3 has 13 amino acids. V shed 8 bases and J shed 4 bases, with 13 bases lying between them. Germline V CDR1 and CDR2: SGHRS, YFSETQ. Written as DNA, the CDR3 is TGCGCCAGACTCAGCAGGGGAAATCAGCCCCAGCATTTT. This translates into CARLSRGNQPQHF. Based on the CDR3 plus reference TRBV5-1 and TRBJ1-5, the full variable domain is KAGVTQTPRYLIKTRGQQVTLSCSPISGHRSVSWYQQTPGQGLQFLFEYFSETQRNKGNFPGRFSGRQFSNSRSEMNVSTLELGDSALYLCARLSRGNQPQHFGDGTRLSIL.

The V and J genes are TRBV27 and TRBJ2-4, with 8 positions matching TRBD2. The V and J ends lost 5 bases and 2 bases, in that order; junction bases with no gene match: 11. Germline V CDR1 and CDR2: MNHEY, SMNVEV (reference sequence). The CDR3 covers 17 residues. CDR3 sequence: CASSPRGGTRSKNIQYF. In DNA form, the CDR3 reads TGTGCCAGCAGTCCCCGGGGGGGTACGAGGTCCAAAAACATTCAGTACTTC.

This clonotype was picked up many times. The chain carries TRBV5-1 and TRBJ1-1, with 10 bases fitting TRBD1. The CDR3 is 15 amino acids. Germline CDR1 SGHRS, CDR2 YFSETQ. Germline trimming cut 0 bases from V and 4 bases from J; bases unmatched to any gene: 3. The CDR3 nucleotides are TGCGCCAGCAGCTTGGCGCGGACAGGGGGCACTGAAGCTTTCTTT. Amino acid sequence: CASSLARTGGTEAFF.

The table lists this clonotype with many counts. This sequence joins TRBV7-9 and TRBJ1-4; D unclear. The CDR3 covers 15 residues. Per the germline V gene, CDR1 is SEHNR and CDR2 is FQNEAQ (reference sequence). V dropped 5 bases and J dropped 4 bases, with 14 bases sitting between them. CDR3 nucleotides: TGTGCCAGCAGCCCGCGGACGGGTAGTAATGAAAAACTGTTTTTT. Encoded protein: CASSPRTGSNEKLFF. The full variable domain, rest sourced from reference TRBV7-9 and TRBJ1-4, is DTGVSQNPRHKITKRGQNVTFRCDPISEHNRLYWYRQTLGQGPEFLTYFQNEAQLEKSRLLSDRFSAERPKGSFSTLEIQRTEQGDSAMYLCASSPRTGSNEKLFFGSGTQLSVL.

In its sample, this clonotype was seen many times. The V and J genes are TRBV3-1 and TRBJ1-1; 11 bases match TRBD1. Germline-derived CDR1 and CDR2 are LGHDT and YNNKEL (reference sequence). V lost 4 bases and J lost 10; bases outside the gene matches: 8. This CDR3 is 14 amino acids long. CDR3 nucleotide sequence: TGTGCCAGCAGCCTATCGGGACAGGGGGTAGGAGCTTTCTTT. Encoded protein: CASSLSGQGVGAFF.

This clonotype has at least ten counts. The rearrangement links TRBV28 to TRBJ2-2; 8 nucleotides match TRBD1. The CDR3 runs to 16 residues. J gave up 4 bases and V 6 bases, and 10 bases lay outside the gene matches. CDR1 and CDR2 from the germline V gene are MDHEN and SYDVKM. The CDR3 sequence: CASSLPGQVTTGELFF. The CDR3 DNA follows: TGTGCCAGCAGCCTCCCGGGACAGGTGACCACCGGGGAGCTGTTTTTT. Combining the CDR3 with reference TRBV28 and TRBJ2-2 gives the whole variable domain DVKVTQSSRYLVKRTGEKVFLECVQDMDHENMFWYRQDPGLGLRLIYFSYDVKMKEKGDIPEGYSVSREKKERFSLILESASTNQTSMYLCASSLPGQVTTGELFFGEGSRLTVL.

This sequence joins TRBV30 and TRBJ2-3; 9 bases are a match to TRBD2. This CDR3 comprises 13 residues. V shed 8 bases, J shed 8 bases, and the junction held 11 bases outside the gene matches. Germline V gene sequence: CDR1 GTSNPN, CDR2 SVGIG (reference sequence). CDR3 DNA sequence: TGTGCCGGTAGCGGGGGAGATCTCGGTACGCAGTATTTT. Its translation: CAGSGGDLGTQYF.

This clonotype was counted at least ten times. The CDR3 DNA reads as TGTGCCAGCAGTTGGATCGGGGGTGGGGTGTTTCAGACACCCCTCCACTTT. Its translation: CASSWIGGGVFQTPLHF. The chain joins TRBV27 to TRBJ1-6, with D possibly TRBD1 on 5 matching bases. Germline CDR1 reads MNHEY; CDR2 reads SMNVEV (reference sequence). The CDR3 runs to 17 residues. V shed 4 bases and J shed 11 bases, with 24 bases lying between them.